This T cell receptor beta chain appears in the sequencing data of a study of blood T cell repertoires in COVID-19. On the study more broadly: Sites in the United States, Italy and Spain provided acute and convalescent COVID-19 samples. From T cells, B-cell-depleted T cells, or PBMCs came the material, which was cDNA or gDNA.

V lost 6 bases to trimming and J lost 1 base, with 16 bases between them. From germline, CDR1 is SNHLY and CDR2 FYNNEI. The CDR3 consists of 16 residues. Methods used by the authors: Reference gene primer amplification gave nucleated cell count estimates. TCRdb's copy holds only in-frame clones and misses some; the assay was immunoSEQ multiplex PCR. V and J calls and clone size are as listed in that table; D and trimming were resolved from the DNA. The sample records about 140,000 clones, around 80% being singletons. Material for sequencing was peripheral blood. The source is a man aged 55 to 70 with acute or convalescent COVID-19. The chain has TRBV2 and TRBJ1-5, with a weak D call TRBD1 (6 bases). CDR3: CASRPTGTRSNQPQHF. CDR3 in DNA: TGTGCCAGCAGACCCACCGGGACACGGAGCAATCAGCCCCAGCATTTT.